This entry lists 12 T cell receptor beta chains sequenced from one sample in a study of Ad26.COV2.S vaccination and SARS-CoV-2 variants. TCRdb keeps only in-frame clones here, not all; method: immunoSEQ multiplex PCR. The data contain about 400,000 clones, 92% of them singletons. Sample treatment: approximately 18 received Ad26.COV2.S at low or high dose, single or two shots; 5 received placebo; per-sample allocation not given. Samples analyzed were those drawn on day 63 after the first vaccine or placebo injection. Here the sequenced sample was peripheral blood, taken in a trial of Ad26.COV2.S vaccine versus placebo. These receptors were obtained from a person aged 18-60 years who received the Ad26.COV2.S COVID-19 vaccine or a placebo.

The J gene is TRBJ2-7, the V gene TRBV5-1, with 8 bases matching TRBD2. V lost 0 bases and J lost 2; bases outside the gene matches: 4. The CDR3 spans 15 residues. CDR1 is SGHRS and CDR2 is YFSETQ in the germline V gene. This CDR3 reads CASSLERGLAYEQYF. The CDR3 nucleotides read TGCGCCAGCAGCTTGGAGCGGGGGCTCGCCTACGAGCAGTACTTC.

The chain links TRBV11-2 to TRBJ2-5; TRBD1 might be the D (5 bases). The CDR3 contains 17 residues. Germline V gene lookup returns CDR1 SGHAT and CDR2 FQNNGV. Trimming pared 5 bases from V and 1 base from J, leaving 20 bases between. CDR3: CASSQQAQGTGQETQYF. CDR3 in DNA: TGTGCCAGCAGCCAACAGGCCCAGGGCACGGGCCAAGAGACCCAGTACTTC.

This clone has a single count. The chain has TRBV5-4 and TRBJ2-5; D may be TRBD1 or TRBD2 (6 bases each). In germline, CDR1 is SGHNT, CDR2 YYREEE (reference sequence). This CDR3 has 14 amino acids. The V gene lost 4 bases and the J gene lost 1 base, with 11 bases spanning the gap. The CDR3 loop is CASSVPGAQETQYF. CDR3 nucleotide sequence: TGTGCCAGCAGCGTCCCGGGGGCCCAAGAGACCCAGTACTTC. Drawing the rest from reference TRBV5-4 and TRBJ2-5, the complete variable domain is ETGVTQSPTHLIKTRGQQVTLRCSSQSGHNTVSWYQQALGQGPQFIFQYYREEENGRGNFPPRFSGLQFPNYSSELNVNALELDDSALYLCASSVPGAQETQYFGPGTRLLVL.

The chain carries TRBV7-2 and TRBJ1-2; D might be TRBD1 (6 bases). Germline V gene data show CDR1 as SGHTA and CDR2 as FQGNSA. This CDR3 region has 14 residues. The V end lost 3 bases, the J end lost 0 bases, and 8 bases lay between the germline ends. CDR3 loop: CASSFSGANYGYTF. CDR3 in DNA: TGTGCCAGCAGCTTTTCAGGGGCTAACTATGGCTACACCTTC. Complete variable domain (other parts from reference TRBV7-2 and TRBJ1-2): GAGVSQSPSNKVTEKGKDVELRCDPISGHTALYWYRQSLGQGLEFLIYFQGNSAPDKSGLPSDRFSAERTGGSVSTLTIQRTQQEDSAVYLCASSFSGANYGYTFGSGTRLTVV.

The chain recombines TRBV4-3 with TRBJ2-1; tentative D call: TRBD1 (5 bases). V was pared by 0 bases and J by 3 bases, with 9 bases between. The CDR3 covers 15 residues. Germline CDR1 and CDR2: LGHNA and YSLEER. CDR3 DNA sequence: TGCGCCAGCAGCCAAGAGGGCCAGGGCTACAATGAGCAGTTCTTC. Translation: CASSQEGQGYNEQFF.

V usage is TRBV30 and J usage is TRBJ2-7; 11 positions agree with TRBD2. Per germline, CDR1 GTSNPN and CDR2 SVGIG (reference sequence). The CDR3 extends over 13 amino acids. After removal of 5 bases from V and 4 bases from J, the junction contained 4 bases not matched to a gene. The CDR3 DNA sequence: TGTGCCTGGGACATAGCGGGGGGGTACGAGCAGTACTTC. It is translated as CAWDIAGGYEQYF.

This chain joins TRBV28 and TRBJ1-2; the D gene is possibly TRBD1 (5 bases). Germline loops: CDR1 MDHEN, CDR2 SYDVKM. This CDR3 comprises 16 residues. Trimming shortened V by 4 bases and J by 4 bases, and 19 bases separated the two germline ends. The CDR3 region has the DNA TGTGCCAGCAGTTCAATCCCCGTGGGGCAGGTCTATGGCTACACCTTC. It codes for CASSSIPVGQVYGYTF.

J is TRBJ2-3 and V is TRBV6-5; TRBD1 might be the D (5 bases). The ends were cut back, 4 bases at V and 1 base at J, with 15 bases in the middle. CDR3 length equals 16 residues. Per the germline V gene, CDR1 is MNHEY and CDR2 is SVGAGI. The CDR3 here is CASSLPNIRGTDTQYF. The CDR3 bases are TGTGCCAGCAGTTTACCCAACATCAGGGGCACAGATACGCAGTATTTT.

This chain uses TRBV9 with TRBJ2-5; possible D gene TRBD2, 6 bases. This CDR3 spans 17 amino acids. Germline V gene lookup returns CDR1 SGDLS and CDR2 YYNGEE. V was trimmed by 0 bases and J by 5 bases, leaving 20 bases between them. The DNA of the CDR3 is TGTGCCAGCAGCGTAGAGGGGTTGTGGGGAGGAGATGAGACCCAGTACTTC. Translation gives CASSVEGLWGGDETQYF.

The chain recombines TRBV5-1 with TRBJ2-7; D is perhaps TRBD2 (5 bases). Germline V CDR1 and CDR2: SGHRS, YFSETQ. V was pared by 3 bases and J by 2 bases, with 12 bases between. The CDR3 runs 14 residues. The CDR3 DNA follows: TGCGCCAGCAGCTGGCCCAGAGGGACCTACGAGCAGTACTTC. This codes for CASSWPRGTYEQYF. The variable domain in full, completed from reference TRBV5-1 and TRBJ2-7, reads KAGVTQTPRYLIKTRGQQVTLSCSPISGHRSVSWYQQTPGQGLQFLFEYFSETQRNKGNFPGRFSGRQFSNSRSEMNVSTLELGDSALYLCASSWPRGTYEQYFGPGTRLTVT.

V and J are TRBV2 and TRBJ1-5; TRBD1 is a possible D gene (5 bases). The V gene's germline CDR1 is SNHLY and CDR2 FYNNEI. The CDR3 spans 14 residues. Trimming stripped 2 bases from V and 6 bases from J, with 11 bases between. CDR3 nucleotides: TGTGCCAGCAGTGAATATGGGGGAGGTCAGCCCCAGCATTTT. Protein sequence: CASSEYGGGQPQHF.

The chain uses TRBV9 and TRBJ2-1, with 7 bases aligning to TRBD1. V lost 2 bases, J lost 3 bases, and 5 bases stayed unmatched. The CDR3 spans 15 residues. The germline V gene encodes CDR1 SGDLS and CDR2 YYNGEE. The CDR3 coding sequence is TGTGCCAGCAGCGTCCTGGGACAGCTCTACAATGAGCAGTTCTTC. It translates to CASSVLGQLYNEQFF. Filled out from reference TRBV9 and TRBJ2-1, the complete variable domain reads DSGVTQTPKHLITATGQRVTLRCSPRSGDLSVYWYQQSLDQGLQFLIQYYNGEERAKGNILERFSAQQFPDLHSELNLSSLELGDSALYFCASSVLGQLYNEQFFGPGTRLTVL.